The present T cell receptor beta chain was sequenced within a study of regulatory T cells in long-lasting Graves disease. The time point: newly diagnosed GD, antithyroid drugs for less than 3 months. There was RNA extracted from PBMCs, and the TCR library was made from it. American Thyroid Association guidelines defined Graves' disease diagnosis. To make TCR beta libraries, researchers used iRepertoire HTBI primers and Arm-PCR of CDR3 regions. TCRdb redid the calling of the multiplex PCR reads with MiXCR, one entry per CDR3 protein. The data hold about 320,000 distinct CDR3 sequences, with 18% observed a single time. This clonotype was detected many times. Germline V lookup: CDR1 SEHNR, CDR2 FQNEAQ (reference sequence). The CDR3 runs to 16 residues. Trimming cost V 4 bases and J 7 bases; bases outside gene matches: 11.

This rearrangement joins TRBV7-9 to TRBJ2-2; 8 positions agree with TRBD2. The starting material was peripheral blood mononuclear cells (PBMCs), obtained at new diagnosis, from a patient treated with antithyroid drugs. This receptor was obtained from a female donor with Graves disease. The CDR3 DNA reads as TGTGCCAGCAGCTCGACCGCTAGCGGGTGGAGCGGGGAGCTGTTTTTT. The encoded protein is CASSSTASGWSGELFF.